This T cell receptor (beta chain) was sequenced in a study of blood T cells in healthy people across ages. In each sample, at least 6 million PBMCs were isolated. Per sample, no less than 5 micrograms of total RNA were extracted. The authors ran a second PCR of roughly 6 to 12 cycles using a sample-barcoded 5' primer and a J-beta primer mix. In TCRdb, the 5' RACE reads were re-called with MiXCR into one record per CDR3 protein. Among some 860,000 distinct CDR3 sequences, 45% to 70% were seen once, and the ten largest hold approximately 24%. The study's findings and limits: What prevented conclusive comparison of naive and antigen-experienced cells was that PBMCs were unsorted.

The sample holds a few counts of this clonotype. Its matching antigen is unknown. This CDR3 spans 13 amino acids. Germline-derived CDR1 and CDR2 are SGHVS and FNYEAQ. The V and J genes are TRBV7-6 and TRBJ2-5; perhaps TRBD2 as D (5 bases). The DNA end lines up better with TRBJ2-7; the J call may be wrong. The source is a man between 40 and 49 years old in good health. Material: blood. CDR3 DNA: TGTGCCAGCAGCCCATGGGAGTTCTACGAGCAGTACTTC. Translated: CASSPWEFYEQYF.